This T cell receptor (beta chain) stems from a study of blood T cell repertoires in COVID-19. Study overall: The samples span acute and convalescent COVID-19 from the United States, Italy and Spain.

The method was immunoSEQ multiplex PCR; TCRdb's version includes in-frame clones alone and lacks a portion of them. Counted here are some 200,000 clones, roughly nine tenths occurring once; the ten biggest clones make up about 3%. The TCR originated in a woman between 18 and 29 years old in a cohort exposed to, infected with or recovered from COVID-19 (not recorded which). Sequencing input: PBMCs or T cells enriched from blood (not recorded which).

The CDR3 DNA is TGTGCCAGCAGTGAAGGAACAGGGAATCAGCCCCAGCATTTT. Amino acid sequence: CASSEGTGNQPQHF. V and J are TRBV2 and TRBJ1-5; D is possibly TRBD1 (6 bases). This CDR3 has 14 residues. The germline V gene encodes CDR1 SNHLY and CDR2 FYNNEI. V was shortened by 1 base and J by 4 bases, with 8 bases between the two germline ends.